The 14 T cell receptor beta chains listed next were all sequenced from one sample in a study of shared clonotypes between healthy human individuals (dated by TCRdb to the early 2020s). Library preparation was by the immunoSEQ multiplex PCR assay. TCRdb provides this immuneACCESS table in a form limited to in-frame rearrangements. Some clones are lacking; in checked studies, under half of them reflect an unresolved V gene, and why the rest are absent is not known. The sample table records about 2 million clones; approximately 95% of these occur just once. About 1.1% of the sample rests with the top ten. For the CD8 naive samples, CD45RO-negative cells were positively selected for CCR7, yielding a CD45RA+CCR7+ population from which TemRA cells were excluded. Sequenced: naive CD8+ T cells sorted from blood. What the cell subset or site label conveys for this sample: CD45RA+CCR7+. These TCRs come from a man aged 18-30 years in good health.

Written as DNA, the CDR3 is TGTGCCAGCAGTCAAGTTGGGGTAGAGGGCAAAGAGACCCAGTACTTC. Translating gives CASSQVGVEGKETQYF. This chain joins TRBV27 and TRBJ2-5; possible D gene TRBD2, 5 bases. Trimming removed 5 bases from V and 3 bases from J, with 19 bases in between. This CDR3 contains 16 residues. Germline-derived CDR1 and CDR2 are MNHEY and SMNVEV (reference sequence).

This rearrangement joins TRBV10-1 to TRBJ2-3; no clear D gene. V lost 4 bases to trimming and J lost 1 base, with 12 bases between them. CDR3 length: 15 amino acids. The germline V gene encodes CDR1 WNHNN and CDR2 SYGVQD (reference sequence). Written as DNA, the CDR3 is TGCGCCAGCAGTGTGGCCCCCCTCGGCACAGATACGCAGTATTTT. Amino acid sequence: CASSVAPLGTDTQYF.

The V and J genes are TRBV5-1 and TRBJ2-7; tentative D call: TRBD1 (6 bases). There are 14 residues in the CDR3. Germline-derived CDR1 and CDR2 are SGHRS and YFSETQ. Trimming shortened V by 2 bases and J by 0 bases, and 9 bases separated the two germline ends. CDR3 DNA sequence: TGCGCCAGCAGCTTACAGGGTCCCTCCTACGAGCAGTACTTC. It is translated as CASSLQGPSYEQYF.

The rearrangement joins TRBV14 to TRBJ2-3; 7 nucleotides agree with TRBD2. Germline CDR1 and CDR2: SGHDN and FVKESK. The CDR3 runs to 15 residues. The junction had 3 bases not matched to a gene; V was cut back by 1 base and J by 2 bases. DNA for the CDR3: TGTGCCAGCAGCCAAGGGCTAGCGGACACAGATACGCAGTATTTT. It translates to CASSQGLADTDTQYF.

The chain links TRBV4-2 to TRBJ2-5; no definite D call. Germline CDR1 and CDR2: LGHNA and YNFKEQ. V was clipped by 0 bases and J by 1 base, with 12 bases between them. This CDR3 has 16 residues. DNA of the CDR3: TGTGCCAGCAGCCAAGAAGCCGGGCTGGCCCAAGAGACCCAGTACTTC. Its translation: CASSQEAGLAQETQYF.

The chain links TRBV4-1 to TRBJ2-7; 8 nucleotides agree with TRBD1. The CDR3 length is 15 residues. CDR1 is MGHRA, CDR2 YSYEKL, per germline. V dropped 3 bases and J dropped 1; count of bases not matched to a gene: 5. CDR3 region: CASSHVDRGSYEQYF. The CDR3 region has the DNA TGCGCCAGCAGCCATGTTGACAGGGGTTCCTACGAGCAGTACTTC.

The gene calls are TRBV28 and TRBJ2-7; D may correspond to TRBD1 or TRBD2 (6 bases each). The CDR3 is 16 residues long. The V end lost 7 bases, the J end lost 3 bases, and 22 bases lay between the germline ends. The germline V gene encodes CDR1 MDHEN and CDR2 SYDVKM. CDR3 sequence reads: CASTVGGTDWYYEQYF. The CDR3, as DNA: TGTGCCAGCACCGTAGGGGGGACGGATTGGTACTACGAGCAGTACTTC.

As regards this clone: Other DNA sequences in the same sample also yield this CDR3. The V call is TRBV27, the J call TRBJ2-3; TRBD2 aligns across 10 bases. With 4 bases clipped from V and 0 bases from J, the junction kept 4 bases outside the gene matches. Germline V gives CDR1 MNHEY, CDR2 SMNVEV (reference sequence). This CDR3 spans 16 amino acids. CDR3 protein: CASSSWTSGSTDTQYF. The CDR3 DNA is TGTGCCAGCAGTTCCTGGACTAGCGGTAGCACAGATACGCAGTATTTT.

The CDR3 nucleotides read TGTGCCAGCAGCCGACTAGCGGCAACTAGCACAGATACGCAGTATTTT. As protein: CASSRLAATSTDTQYF. The chain links TRBV11-2 to TRBJ2-3; TRBD2 aligns across 9 bases. Losses at the gene ends were 5 bases for V and 0 bases for J; bases not matched to a gene: 6. Germline V lookup: CDR1 SGHAT, CDR2 FQNNGV. The CDR3 runs 16 residues. Complete variable domain (other parts from reference TRBV11-2 and TRBJ2-3): EAGVAQSPRYKIIEKRQSVAFWCNPISGHATLYWYQQILGQGPKLLIQFQNNGVVDDSQLPKDRFSAERLKGVDSTLKIQPAKLEDSAVYLCASSRLAATSTDTQYFGPGTRLTVL.

This chain connects TRBV10-2 to TRBJ2-1, with 8 bases that match TRBD2. Germline assignment: CDR1 WSHSY and CDR2 SAAADI. The V and J ends lost 4 bases and 5 bases, in that order; junction bases with no gene match: 10. This CDR3 is built from 16 residues. The CDR3 DNA reads TGCGCCAGCAGTGGGTCTCGCGGGGGGATTGACAATGAGCAGTTCTTC. The encoded protein is CASSGSRGGIDNEQFF.

This chain links TRBV27 with TRBJ1-2; 8 bases map to TRBD1. Germline lookup yields CDR1 MNHEY and CDR2 SMNVEV (reference sequence). The junction had 6 bases not matched to a gene; V was cut back by 5 bases and J by 4 bases. The length of the CDR3 is 14 residues. CDR3 residues: CASSIGQGGYGYTF. The CDR3 nucleotides read TGTGCCAGCAGTATAGGACAGGGAGGCTATGGCTACACCTTC.

This sequence joins TRBV30 and TRBJ2-7; D is unclear. Germline V CDR1 and CDR2: GTSNPN, SVGIG (reference sequence). V dropped 0 bases and J dropped 6 bases, with 18 bases sitting between them. This CDR3 is 15 amino acids long. The CDR3 protein is CAWSVMAYVGGEQYF. CDR3 sequence (DNA): TGTGCCTGGAGTGTTATGGCTTATGTAGGCGGCGAGCAGTACTTC.

This chain uses TRBV11-2 with TRBJ2-7, with 7 bases aligning to TRBD1. There are 16 residues in the CDR3. Per germline, CDR1 SGHAT and CDR2 FQNNGV. J was trimmed by 1 base and V by 3 bases; bases with no gene match: 9. DNA for the CDR3: TGTGCCAGCAGCTTGCTTGTCGGGACAGCGTCCTACGAGCAGTACTTC. Translating gives CASSLLVGTASYEQYF.

This chain uses TRBV27 with TRBJ2-7; no reliable D call. This CDR3 has 15 amino acids. Germline CDR1 MNHEY, CDR2 SMNVEV (reference sequence). The V end was cut by 0 bases, the J end by 0 bases, with 9 bases between. For the CDR3, the DNA is TGTGCCAGCAGTTTATCGGTGGACGGCTCCTACGAGCAGTACTTC. It codes for CASSLSVDGSYEQYF.